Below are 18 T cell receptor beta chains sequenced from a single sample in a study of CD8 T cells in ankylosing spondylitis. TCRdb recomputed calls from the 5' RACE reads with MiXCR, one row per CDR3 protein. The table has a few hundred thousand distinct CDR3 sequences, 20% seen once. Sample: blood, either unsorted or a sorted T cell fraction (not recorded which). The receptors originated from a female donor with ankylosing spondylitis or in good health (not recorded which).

CDR3 DNA sequence: TGTGCCAGCAGCGCCGGGACAGGGGACACAGATACGCAGTATTTT. It codes for CASSAGTGDTDTQYF. The chain links TRBV5-2 to TRBJ2-3; TRBD1, the D gene given by the table, was not confirmed from the DNA. TRBV5-2 is a documented pseudogene. This CDR3 contains 15 residues.

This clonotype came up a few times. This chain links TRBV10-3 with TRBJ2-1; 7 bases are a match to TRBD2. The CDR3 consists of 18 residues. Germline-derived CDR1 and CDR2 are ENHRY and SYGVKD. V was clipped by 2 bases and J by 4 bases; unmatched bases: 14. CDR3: CAISERGGRAVLYNEQFF. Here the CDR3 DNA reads TGTGCCATCAGTGAGAGGGGAGGGAGGGCCGTTCTTTACAATGAGCAGTTCTTC.

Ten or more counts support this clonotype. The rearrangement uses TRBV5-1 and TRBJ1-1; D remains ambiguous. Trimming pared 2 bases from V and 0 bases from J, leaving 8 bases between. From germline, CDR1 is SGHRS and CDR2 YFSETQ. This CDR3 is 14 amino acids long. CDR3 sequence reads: CASSLSGMNTEAFF. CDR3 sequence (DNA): TGCGCCAGCAGCTTATCCGGGATGAACACTGAAGCTTTCTTT.

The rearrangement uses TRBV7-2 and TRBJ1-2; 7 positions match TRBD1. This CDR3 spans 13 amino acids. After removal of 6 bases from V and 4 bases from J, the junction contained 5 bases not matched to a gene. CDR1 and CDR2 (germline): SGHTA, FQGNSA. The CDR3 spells CASSLPGGYGYTF. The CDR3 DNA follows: TGTGCCAGCAGTCTACCAGGGGGCTATGGCTACACCTTC.

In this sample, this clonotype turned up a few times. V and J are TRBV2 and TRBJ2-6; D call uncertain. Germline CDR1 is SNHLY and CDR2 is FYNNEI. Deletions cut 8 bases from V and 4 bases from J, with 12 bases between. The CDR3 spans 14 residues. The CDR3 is CASAWLAGANVLTF. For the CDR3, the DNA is TGTGCCAGCGCCTGGCTGGCCGGGGCCAACGTCCTGACTTTC. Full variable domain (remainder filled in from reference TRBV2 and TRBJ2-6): EPEVTQTPSHQVTQMGQEVILRCVPISNHLYFYWYRQILGQKVEFLVSFYNNEISEKSEIFDDQFSVERPDGSNFTLKIRSTKLEDSAMYFCASAWLAGANVLTFGAGSRLTVL.

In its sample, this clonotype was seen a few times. DNA for the CDR3: TGTGCCAGCTCGCGACAGAGCGGCCATTACGAGCAGTACTTC. This encodes CASSRQSGHYEQYF. The chain uses TRBV18 and TRBJ2-7; D may match TRBD1 or TRBD2 (5 bases each). The V and J ends lost 6 bases and 4 bases respectively, with 16 bases between them. Per the germline V gene, CDR1 is KGHSH and CDR2 is LQKENI. CDR3 length: 14 amino acids. The full variable domain, completed using reference TRBV18 and TRBJ2-7, is NAGVMQNPRHLVRRRGQEARLRCSPMKGHSHVYWYRQLPEEGLKFMVYLQKENIIDESGMPKERFSAEFPKEGPSILRIQQVVRGDSAAYFCASSRQSGHYEQYFGPGTRLTVT.

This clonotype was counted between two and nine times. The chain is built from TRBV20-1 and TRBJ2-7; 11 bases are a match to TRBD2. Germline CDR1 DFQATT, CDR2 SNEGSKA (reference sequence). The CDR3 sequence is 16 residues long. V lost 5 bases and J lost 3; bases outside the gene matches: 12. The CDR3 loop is CSAHRGGLAGYYEQYF. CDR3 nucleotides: TGCAGTGCTCACAGGGGAGGACTAGCGGGTTACTACGAGCAGTACTTC.

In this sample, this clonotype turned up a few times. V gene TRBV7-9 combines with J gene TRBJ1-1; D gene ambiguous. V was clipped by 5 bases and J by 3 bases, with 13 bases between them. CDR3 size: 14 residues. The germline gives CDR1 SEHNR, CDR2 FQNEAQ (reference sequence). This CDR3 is CASSRLHGDTEAFF. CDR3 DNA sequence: TGTGCCAGCAGCCGACTTCACGGGGACACTGAAGCTTTCTTT.

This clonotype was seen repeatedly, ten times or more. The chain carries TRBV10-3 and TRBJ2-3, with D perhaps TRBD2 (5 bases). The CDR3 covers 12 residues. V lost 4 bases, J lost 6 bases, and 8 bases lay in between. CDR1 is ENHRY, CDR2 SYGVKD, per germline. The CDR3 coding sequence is TGTGCCATCAGTGGAGGAGGCGATACGCAGTATTTT. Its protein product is CAISGGGDTQYF.

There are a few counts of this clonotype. The CDR3, as DNA: TGTGCCAGCAGGTCGGGACAGGCCAACAATTCACCCCTCCACTTT. The encoded protein is CASRSGQANNSPLHF. The chain recombines TRBV7-9 with TRBJ1-6; TRBD1 matches 8 bases. Trimming took 6 bases from V and 7 from J; bases not matched to a gene: 8. Germline assignment: CDR1 SEHNR and CDR2 FQNEAQ (reference sequence). The CDR3 sequence is 15 residues long.

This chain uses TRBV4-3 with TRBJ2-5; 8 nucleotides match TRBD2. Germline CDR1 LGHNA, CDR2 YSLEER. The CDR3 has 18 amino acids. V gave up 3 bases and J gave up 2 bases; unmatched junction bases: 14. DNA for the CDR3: TGCGCCAGCAGCCAGAATCCTTATAGCGGGAAGTTTCAAGAGACCCAGTACTTC. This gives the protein CASSQNPYSGKFQETQYF.

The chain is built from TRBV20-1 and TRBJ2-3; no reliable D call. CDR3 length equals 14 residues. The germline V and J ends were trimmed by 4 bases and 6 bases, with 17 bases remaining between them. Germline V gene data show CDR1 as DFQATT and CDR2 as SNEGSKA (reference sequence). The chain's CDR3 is CSAILFVGGDTQYF. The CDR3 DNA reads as TGCAGTGCTATCTTATTCGTAGGTGGCGATACGCAGTATTTT.

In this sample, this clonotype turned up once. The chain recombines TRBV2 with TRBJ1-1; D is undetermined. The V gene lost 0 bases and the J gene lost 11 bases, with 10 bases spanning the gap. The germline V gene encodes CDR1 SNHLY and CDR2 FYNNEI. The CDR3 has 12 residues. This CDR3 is CASSEASGQAFF. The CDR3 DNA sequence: TGTGCCAGCAGTGAAGCGAGCGGGCAGGCTTTCTTT.

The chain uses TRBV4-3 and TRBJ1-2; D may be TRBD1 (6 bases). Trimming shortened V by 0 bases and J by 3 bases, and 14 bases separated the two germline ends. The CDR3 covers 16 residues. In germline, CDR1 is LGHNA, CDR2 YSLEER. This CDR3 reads CASSQDYREDYYGYTF. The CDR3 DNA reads TGCGCCAGCAGCCAAGACTACAGGGAAGATTACTATGGCTACACCTTC.

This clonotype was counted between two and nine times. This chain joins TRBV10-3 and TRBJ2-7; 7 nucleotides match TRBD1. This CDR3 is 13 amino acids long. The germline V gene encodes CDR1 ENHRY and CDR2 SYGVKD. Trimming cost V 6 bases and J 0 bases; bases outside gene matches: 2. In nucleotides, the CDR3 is TGTGCCATCAGAAGGACAGGCTCCTACGAGCAGTACTTC. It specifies CAIRRTGSYEQYF.

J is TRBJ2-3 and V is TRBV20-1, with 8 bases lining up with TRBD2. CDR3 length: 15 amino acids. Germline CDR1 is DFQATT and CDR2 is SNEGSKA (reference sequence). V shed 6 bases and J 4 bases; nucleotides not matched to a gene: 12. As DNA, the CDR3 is TGCAGTGCCTCCCGGGGAGCGGGAGTGGCAGATACGCAGTATTTT. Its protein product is CSASRGAGVADTQYF.

The CDR3 DNA sequence: TGTGCCAGCAGCCTGACAGGGGATGGAAACACCATATATTTT. This translates into CASSLTGDGNTIYF. V is TRBV5-6 and J is TRBJ1-3, with 8 nucleotides matching TRBD1. Unmatched junction bases numbered 3, after V lost 4 bases and J lost 3 bases. This CDR3 contains 14 residues. The germline V gene has CDR1 SGHDT and CDR2 YYEEEE.

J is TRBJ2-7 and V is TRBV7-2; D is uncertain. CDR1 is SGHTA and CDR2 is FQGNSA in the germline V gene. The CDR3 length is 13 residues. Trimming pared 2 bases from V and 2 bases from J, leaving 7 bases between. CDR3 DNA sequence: TGTGCCAGCAGCTTAAGAGGAACCTACGAGCAGTACTTC. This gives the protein CASSLRGTYEQYF.